Listed here are 25 T cell receptor beta chains from one sample, sequenced in a study of shared clonotypes between healthy human individuals. Data came from immunoSEQ multiplex PCR; TCRdb stores just in-frame clones and leaves some out. The table lists 2,500,000 or so clones, less than 95% of them singletons. Sequenced sample: naive CD4+ T cells from PBMCs. Subset reported: CD45RA+ positively selected. The receptors originated from a man aged 18 to 29 in good health. Some clones in this sample may be carry-over from other donors' samples.

The rearrangement joins TRBV27 to TRBJ2-7; 7 positions match TRBD2. The CDR3 extends over 12 amino acids. In germline, CDR1 is MNHEY, CDR2 SMNVEV (reference sequence). V dropped 6 bases and J dropped 6; count of bases not matched to a gene: 5. CDR3 protein: CASRNLAGEQYF. For the CDR3, the DNA is TGTGCCAGCAGGAATTTAGCGGGCGAGCAGTACTTC.

CDR3 sequence reads: CASSSRYRGHDEQYF. The CDR3 DNA reads as TGTGCCAGCAGCTCCCGGTACAGGGGGCACGACGAGCAGTACTTC. This rearrangement joins TRBV7-6 to TRBJ2-7, with 9 bases fitting TRBD1. CDR3 size: 15 residues. CDR1 and CDR2 (germline): SGHVS, FNYEAQ. Trimming removed 4 bases from V and 5 bases from J; junction bases left unmatched: 9.

This chain joins TRBV5-1 and TRBJ2-2; D call uncertain. CDR3 length: 18 amino acids. Trimming removed 0 bases at V and 4 bases at J, with 19 bases between. Looked up from germline, CDR1 is SGHRS and CDR2 is YFSETQ. CDR3 sequence: CASSLGPSATHFTGELFF. The CDR3, as DNA: TGCGCCAGCAGCTTGGGGCCGTCAGCAACGCATTTCACCGGGGAGCTGTTTTTT. Filled out from reference TRBV5-1 and TRBJ2-2, the complete variable domain reads KAGVTQTPRYLIKTRGQQVTLSCSPISGHRSVSWYQQTPGQGLQFLFEYFSETQRNKGNFPGRFSGRQFSNSRSEMNVSTLELGDSALYLCASSLGPSATHFTGELFFGEGSRLTVL.

The genes are TRBV19 and TRBJ2-5, with D maybe TRBD1 (6 bases). Germline loops: CDR1 LNHDA, CDR2 SQIVND (reference sequence). The CDR3 consists of 17 residues. The V gene lost 6 bases and the J gene lost 3 bases, with 23 bases spanning the gap. The CDR3 region is CASSPIGGRFWEETQYF. The CDR3 coding sequence is TGTGCCAGTAGCCCGATAGGGGGAAGATTTTGGGAAGAGACCCAGTACTTC.

This chain connects TRBV5-1 to TRBJ1-3, with a possible D match to TRBD1 (5 bases). Germline V CDR1 and CDR2: SGHRS, YFSETQ. The CDR3 is made up of 14 amino acids. V lost 3 bases, J lost 2 bases, and 9 bases lay in between. The CDR3 reads CASSWGEPGNTIYF. The DNA of the CDR3 is TGCGCCAGCAGCTGGGGGGAGCCTGGAAACACCATATATTTT.

V gene TRBV9 combines with J gene TRBJ2-7; TRBD2 matches at 7 bases. CDR3 length equals 15 residues. The V and J ends lost 0 bases and 6 bases, in that order; junction bases with no gene match: 9. Germline values: CDR1 SGDLS, CDR2 YYNGEE. For the CDR3, the DNA is TGTGCCAGCAGCGTAGACCCCAGCCCGGGGGGCGAGCAGTACTTC. It encodes CASSVDPSPGGEQYF.

The CDR3 spells CASQGSTTEAFF. CDR3 DNA: TGTGCCTCCCAGGGGAGTACCACTGAAGCTTTCTTT. This rearrangement joins TRBV6-5 to TRBJ1-1; tentative D call: TRBD1 (6 bases). The CDR3 is made up of 12 amino acids. Germline V gives CDR1 MNHEY, CDR2 SVGAGI. V gave up 11 bases and J gave up 4 bases, with 14 bases separating them.

This chain connects TRBV5-5 to TRBJ2-7, with 9 bases that match TRBD1. There are 15 residues in the CDR3. J gave up 8 bases and V 5 bases, and 14 bases lay outside the gene matches. Germline V CDR1 and CDR2: SGHKS, YYEKEE (reference sequence). Here the CDR3 reads CASSRGGQGRLQQYF. DNA of the CDR3: TGTGCCAGCAGTCGGGGAGGACAGGGGCGCCTTCAGCAGTACTTC.

The V gene is TRBV6-1, the J gene TRBJ2-1; no firm D call. The length of the CDR3 is 15 residues. The V end lost 7 bases, the J end lost 2 bases, and 15 bases lay between the germline ends. Germline CDR1 is MNHNS and CDR2 is SASEGT. In DNA form, the CDR3 reads TGTGCCAGCACCCCAGGATCTGCTACCTACAATGAGCAGTTCTTC. Translating gives CASTPGSATYNEQFF.

This chain connects TRBV19 to TRBJ2-2; maybe TRBD1 (5 bases). Trimming shortened V by 7 bases and J by 5 bases, and 14 bases separated the two germline ends. Germline lookup yields CDR1 LNHDA and CDR2 SQIVND (reference sequence). The CDR3 has 14 amino acids. The DNA for the CDR3 is TGTGCCAGTAACCCCAGGGCAAGTACCGGGGAGCTGTTTTTT. Translating gives CASNPRASTGELFF.

This clone has only one observation. The chain has TRBV9 and TRBJ2-2; 8 bases agree with TRBD2. Trimming took 1 base from V and 4 from J; bases not matched to a gene: 6. From germline, CDR1 is SGDLS and CDR2 YYNGEE. This CDR3 comprises 16 residues. CDR3 loop: CASSVSGSPGTGELFF. The CDR3 coding sequence is TGTGCCAGCAGCGTAAGCGGGAGCCCCGGCACCGGGGAGCTGTTTTTT.

The CDR3 nucleotides are TGCGCCAGCAGCCTACCCGGCGGGAGCAGGGACGAGCAGTACTTC. Translating it yields CASSLPGGSRDEQYF. The chain uses TRBV5-1 and TRBJ2-7, with TRBD2 identical over 7 bases. V dropped 4 bases and J dropped 5; count of bases not matched to a gene: 12. Germline V CDR1 and CDR2: SGHRS, YFSETQ. The CDR3 sequence is 15 residues long.

The rearrangement links TRBV4-3 to TRBJ2-1, with unresolved D. Trimming pared 1 base from V and 4 bases from J, leaving 2 bases between. Germline V gives CDR1 LGHNA, CDR2 YSLEER. The CDR3 runs to 12 residues. This chain's CDR3 is CASSQGYNEQFF. CDR3 DNA: TGCGCCAGCAGCCAAGGTTACAATGAGCAGTTCTTC.

V is TRBV5-1 and J is TRBJ2-1; no clear D. CDR1 is SGHRS, CDR2 YFSETQ, per germline. CDR3 length equals 14 residues. Deletions cut 5 bases from V and 3 bases from J, with 12 bases between. The CDR3 sequence: CASRASTSYNEQFF. The CDR3 coding sequence is TGCGCCAGCAGGGCGTCAACAAGCTACAATGAGCAGTTCTTC. The whole variable domain, remainder taken from reference TRBV5-1 and TRBJ2-1, is KAGVTQTPRYLIKTRGQQVTLSCSPISGHRSVSWYQQTPGQGLQFLFEYFSETQRNKGNFPGRFSGRQFSNSRSEMNVSTLELGDSALYLCASRASTSYNEQFFGPGTRLTVL.

The CDR3 region is CASSWKGAWEQYF. DNA for the CDR3: TGTGCCAGCAGTTGGAAGGGGGCTTGGGAGCAGTACTTC. This chain links TRBV6-5 with TRBJ2-7; 7 nucleotides agree with TRBD1. The CDR3 loop spans 13 amino acids. Germline V gene sequence: CDR1 MNHEY, CDR2 SVGAGI. Germline trimming cut 4 bases from V and 7 bases from J; bases unmatched to any gene: 7.

This clone was seen a single time. Other DNA sequences in the same sample also yield this CDR3. The V call is TRBV6-1, the J call TRBJ2-7, with D perhaps matching TRBD2 (5 bases). The CDR3 runs to 12 residues. Germline loops: CDR1 MNHNS, CDR2 SASEGT. The V gene lost 7 bases and the J gene lost 3 bases, with 10 bases spanning the gap. The CDR3 spells CASNPGSYEQYF. In nucleotides, the CDR3 is TGTGCCAGCAACCCGGGAAGCTACGAGCAGTACTTC.

The V and J genes are TRBV6-6 and TRBJ2-7; D gene unclear. V lost 0 bases and J 7 bases, leaving 7 bases between the germline ends. In germline, CDR1 is MNHNY, CDR2 SVGAGI (reference sequence). CDR3 length equals 12 residues. The CDR3 sequence is CASSYSRIEQYF. The CDR3 bases are TGTGCCAGCAGTTACTCCCGGATAGAGCAGTACTTC.

The chain joins TRBV6-4 to TRBJ2-4; 8 nucleotides agree with TRBD2. Trimming at V came to 3 bases and at J to 0 bases, leaving 4 bases not matched to a gene. Per germline, CDR1 MRHNA and CDR2 SNTAGT. This CDR3 spans 16 amino acids. The CDR3 DNA is TGTGCCAGCAGTGAAAGGACTAGCCTAGCCAAAAACATTCAGTACTTC. As protein: CASSERTSLAKNIQYF.

The chain combines TRBV15 with TRBJ1-1; D is perhaps TRBD1 (6 bases). The length of the CDR3 is 16 residues. The germline V gene has CDR1 LNHNV and CDR2 YYDKDF (reference sequence). V lost 0 bases and J lost 3, with 14 bases in between. The CDR3 is CATSRDRGRGYTEAFF. Written as DNA, the CDR3 is TGTGCCACCAGCAGAGACAGGGGACGGGGGTACACTGAAGCTTTCTTT. The full variable domain, rest sourced from reference TRBV15 and TRBJ1-1, is DAMVIQNPRYQVTQFGKPVTLSCSQTLNHNVMYWYQQKSSQAPKLLFHYYDKDFNNEADTPDNFQSRRPNTSFCFLDIRSPGLGDTAMYLCATSRDRGRGYTEAFFGQGTRLTVV.

The chain uses TRBV5-5 and TRBJ1-3, with D hard to call. The CDR3 length is 15 residues. CDR1 is SGHKS, CDR2 YYEKEE, per germline (reference sequence). Trimming pared 6 bases from V and 0 bases from J, leaving 13 bases between. CDR3 region: CASKRSGISGNTIYF. In nucleotides, the CDR3 is TGTGCCAGCAAGAGAAGCGGGATCTCTGGAAACACCATATATTTT. Variable domain in full (rest from reference TRBV5-5 and TRBJ1-3): DAGVTQSPTHLIKTRGQQVTLRCSPISGHKSVSWYQQVLGQGPQFIFQYYEKEERGRGNFPDRFSARQFPNYSSELNVNALLLGDSALYLCASKRSGISGNTIYFGEGSWLTVV.

The rearrangement uses TRBV4-2 and TRBJ2-4, with TRBD2 matching over 10 bases. J lost 0 bases, V lost 0 bases, and 14 bases had no gene match. The CDR3 has 21 residues. Germline loops: CDR1 LGHNA, CDR2 YNFKEQ. CDR3 amino acids: CASSQDSPLAGAYLAKNIQYF. As DNA, the CDR3 is TGTGCCAGCAGCCAAGATTCTCCCCTAGCGGGAGCCTACCTAGCCAAAAACATTCAGTACTTC.

The chain combines TRBV6-6 with TRBJ2-5; D is uncertain. The CDR3 is 14 residues long. Trimming cost V 0 bases and J 2 bases, with 7 bases left between them. From germline, CDR1 is MNHNY and CDR2 SVGAGI (reference sequence). The CDR3 is CASSYSGIQETQYF. The CDR3 DNA reads TGTGCCAGCAGTTACTCGGGAATACAAGAGACCCAGTACTTC.

The rearrangement links TRBV5-1 to TRBJ2-2, with TRBD2 identical over 7 bases. Germline loops: CDR1 SGHRS, CDR2 YFSETQ. There are 15 residues in the CDR3. The junction had 7 bases not matched to a gene; V was cut back by 0 bases and J by 8 bases. CDR3 bases: TGCGCCAGCAGCTTGGGGTCTAGCGGAGGAGGGGAGCTGTTTTTT. It codes for CASSLGSSGGGELFF.

This chain joins TRBV28 and TRBJ2-5; 11 bases align to TRBD2. Germline trimming cut 6 bases from V and 7 bases from J; bases unmatched to any gene: 10. Germline lookup yields CDR1 MDHEN and CDR2 SYDVKM. The CDR3 length is 15 residues. DNA of the CDR3: TGTGCCAGCAGGCCGGGGACTAGCGGCCAGGGGACCCAGTACTTC. Translation: CASRPGTSGQGTQYF. The full variable domain, rest sourced from reference TRBV28 and TRBJ2-5, is DVKVTQSSRYLVKRTGEKVFLECVQDMDHENMFWYRQDPGLGLRLIYFSYDVKMKEKGDIPEGYSVSREKKERFSLILESASTNQTSMYLCASRPGTSGQGTQYFGPGTRLLVL.

The chain has TRBV6-5 and TRBJ2-5, with 9 bases lining up with TRBD2. This CDR3 region has 14 residues. Trimming at V came to 6 bases and at J to 4 bases, leaving 6 bases not matched to a gene. Germline V gives CDR1 MNHEY, CDR2 SVGAGI. This CDR3 reads CASRMGTSRETQYF. The CDR3 region has the DNA TGTGCCAGCAGGATGGGGACTAGCAGAGAGACCCAGTACTTC.